Described below is a single T cell receptor (beta chain) sequence and its context. The source of the sample is a study of blood T cell repertoires in COVID-19. Across the study: Sites in the United States, Italy and Spain provided acute and convalescent COVID-19 samples. From T cells, B-cell-depleted T cells, or PBMCs came the material, which was cDNA or gDNA.

In the original workflow: Counts of nucleated cells, estimated from reference gene primer amplification, were obtained. The assay was immunoSEQ multiplex PCR, and TCRdb's table has in-frame clones only and misses some. That table gives V, J and clone size, and the DNA gave D and trimming. The repertoire holds fewer than 80,000 clones, around 90% seen once, with 6.9% in the top ten. The sequenced sample consisted of peripheral blood. The TCR comes from a human donor in a cohort sampled during active COVID-19.

The CDR3 nucleotides read TGTGCCAGCAGCGCAGGACAGGACTACAATGAGCAGTTCTTC. Translating gives CASSAGQDYNEQFF. The gene calls are TRBV11-3 and TRBJ2-1, with TRBD1 identical over 7 bases. The V and J ends lost 5 bases and 3 bases, in that order; junction bases with no gene match: 4. This CDR3 has 14 amino acids. Germline CDR1 is SGHNT and CDR2 is YENEEA.